This note documents a single TCR beta chain sequence. This entry comes from a study of blood T cell repertoires in COVID-19. Source study methods: Using reference gene primer amplification, nucleated cell counts were estimated. This table comes from immunoSEQ multiplex PCR, and its TCRdb copy is limited to in-frame clones, with some not included. The V and J calls and clone size come from that table; D and trimming were worked out from the DNA. The sample contains roughly 200,000 clones, 85% of which appear only once. The TCR comes from a person aged 70 to 85 with COVID-19, enrolled during active disease. Sequences were obtained from peripheral blood.

CDR3 region: CASTPPGGDEQYF. For the CDR3, the DNA is TGCGCCAGCACCCCCCCAGGGGGCGACGAGCAGTACTTC. The rearrangement links TRBV5-1 to TRBJ2-7, with 8 positions matching TRBD1. Germline-derived CDR1 and CDR2 are SGHRS and YFSETQ. V dropped 6 bases and J dropped 5; count of bases not matched to a gene: 7. CDR3 length equals 13 residues.